These 20 T cell receptor beta chains originate from one sample sequenced in a study of preoperative IRX-2 immunotherapy in early breast cancer. Produced via immunoSEQ multiplex PCR; TCRdb's table is partial and in-frame only. The sample records some 19,000 clones, around four fifths being singletons. This sample's treatment: preoperative locoregional IRX-2 cytokine immunotherapy. The sample in question was lymph node tissue, obtained after IRX-2 immunotherapy. The receptors shown here come from a human donor with breast cancer.

The chain employs TRBV19 and TRBJ1-5, with D maybe TRBD1 (6 bases). Germline loops: CDR1 LNHDA, CDR2 SQIVND (reference sequence). The V gene lost 7 bases and the J gene lost 2 bases, with 9 bases spanning the gap. The CDR3 has 13 amino acids. The CDR3 spells CASMPGGNQPQHF. CDR3 DNA: TGTGCCAGTATGCCAGGGGGCAATCAGCCCCAGCATTTT. Filled out from reference TRBV19 and TRBJ1-5, the complete variable domain reads DGGITQSPKYLFRKEGQNVTLSCEQNLNHDAMYWYRQDPGQGLRLIYYSQIVNDFQKGDIAEGYSVSREKKESFPLTVTSAQKNPTAFYLCASMPGGNQPQHFGDGTRLSIL.

The chain's CDR3 is CAWSSTSTEAFF. Written as DNA, the CDR3 is TGTGCCTGGAGTTCGACCTCCACTGAAGCTTTCTTT. V usage is TRBV30 and J usage is TRBJ1-1; D not certain. V was cut by 2 bases and J by 4 bases, with 8 bases left in between. Germline CDR1 GTSNPN, CDR2 SVGIG (reference sequence). The CDR3 is made up of 12 amino acids.

CDR3 protein: CASSRMGDGTGELFF. As DNA, the CDR3 is TGTGCCAGCAGTCGGATGGGGGATGGCACCGGGGAGCTGTTTTTT. V and J are TRBV7-5 and TRBJ2-2. TRBV7-5 represents a pseudogene. The CDR3 runs 15 residues.

This clone was observed once. The chain carries TRBV6-8 and TRBJ1-2; TRBD1 is a possible D gene (6 bases). The V end was cut by 6 bases, the J end by 7 bases, with 15 bases between. This CDR3 is built from 13 residues. Germline values: CDR1 MNHGY, CDR2 SAAAGT. CDR3 loop: CASSPTGGLGYTF. Here the CDR3 DNA reads TGTGCCAGCAGCCCGACCGGGGGGCTTGGCTACACCTTC.

The chain recombines TRBV6-8 with TRBJ1-1, with D maybe TRBD1 (6 bases). Trimming pared 2 bases from V and 5 bases from J, leaving 15 bases between. The CDR3 length is 15 residues. CDR1 MNHGY and CDR2 SAAAGT come from the germline V gene. CDR3 DNA: TGTGCCAGCAGTTACACAGGGCTAGGAGAGACTGAAGCTTTCTTT. Amino acid sequence: CASSYTGLGETEAFF.

J is TRBJ2-3 and V is TRBV11-3, with 8 nucleotides matching TRBD2. Looked up from germline, CDR1 is SGHNT and CDR2 is YENEEA. CDR3 size: 14 residues. The ends lost 4 bases at V and 2 bases at J; junction bases unmatched: 2. The CDR3 is CASSSGGFTDTQYF. The CDR3 coding sequence is TGTGCCAGCAGCTCGGGGGGGTTCACAGATACGCAGTATTTT.

V gene TRBV25-1 combines with J gene TRBJ2-1; TRBD2 agrees at 10 bases. Losses at the gene ends were 3 bases for V and 7 bases for J; bases not matched to a gene: 9. The V gene's germline CDR1 is MGHDK and CDR2 SYGVNS. The CDR3 is made up of 16 amino acids. The CDR3 DNA is TGTGCCAGCAGTGATGGAGGAGCGGGGGGGGTAAATGAGCAGTTCTTC. It specifies CASSDGGAGGVNEQFF.

This clone was observed a single time. The chain combines TRBV11-3 with TRBJ1-1, with D perhaps matching TRBD1 (6 bases). CDR3 size: 19 residues. Germline CDR1 SGHNT, CDR2 YENEEA. Trimming shortened V by 0 bases and J by 0 bases, and 20 bases separated the two germline ends. The CDR3 bases are TGTGCCAGCAGCTTAGACTCCCAAACAGTATGGGGGCTGAACACTGAAGCTTTCTTT. Protein sequence: CASSLDSQTVWGLNTEAFF.

In this sample, this clone turned up once. This sequence joins TRBV6-8 and TRBJ2-3; 7 positions match TRBD2. V trimming: 4 bases; J trimming: 4 bases; junction bases outside the gene matches: 8. CDR1 and CDR2 from the germline V gene are MNHGY and SAAAGT. The CDR3 loop spans 15 amino acids. This CDR3 is CASSLISGHSDTQYF. The CDR3 DNA reads as TGTGCCAGCAGTTTAATTAGCGGGCACTCAGATACGCAGTATTTT.

The chain links TRBV6-8 to TRBJ2-1; D remains ambiguous. Germline V lookup: CDR1 MNHGY, CDR2 SAAAGT. The CDR3 totals 14 residues. The V end was cut by 6 bases, the J end by 2 bases, with 11 bases between. DNA of the CDR3: TGTGCCAGCAGCCTCATTTCTCCCTACAATGAGCAGTTCTTC. This sequence encodes CASSLISPYNEQFF.

CDR3 residues: CASSPWGGGTEAFF. As DNA, the CDR3 is TGTGCCAGCAGCCCCTGGGGAGGGGGCACTGAAGCTTTCTTT. This chain links TRBV14 with TRBJ1-1, with D maybe TRBD1 (6 bases). V was cut by 4 bases and J by 4 bases, with 13 bases left in between. The CDR3 is 14 residues long. CDR1 SGHDN and CDR2 FVKESK come from the germline V gene.

DNA of the CDR3: TGCAGCGTTGAAGGGCAGGGCGGTGTTAGCTATGGCTACACCTTC. It specifies CSVEGQGGVSYGYTF. V and J are TRBV29-1 and TRBJ1-2; tentative D call: TRBD1 (5 bases). The CDR3 has 15 amino acids. With 1 base removed from V and 4 bases from J, the gap between germline ends came to 16 bases. Looked up from germline, CDR1 is SQVTM and CDR2 is ANQGSEA.

The chain joins TRBV11-3 to TRBJ1-3; D unclear. The CDR3 consists of 15 residues. Per germline, CDR1 SGHNT and CDR2 YENEEA. Trimming pared 1 base from V and 0 bases from J, leaving 7 bases between. CDR3 residues: CASSLVSVSGNTIYF. The CDR3 nucleotides read TGTGCCAGCAGCTTAGTTTCCGTCTCTGGAAACACCATATATTTT.

The chain links TRBV30 to TRBJ1-1; no reliable D call. Per the germline V gene, CDR1 is GTSNPN and CDR2 is SVGIG (reference sequence). Trimming took off 2 bases at V and 7 bases at J, with 8 bases between the two ends. The CDR3 is 11 residues long. The CDR3 nucleotides read TGTGCCTGGAGTCCAAGGGTTGAAGCTTTCTTT. The encoded protein is CAWSPRVEAFF. The full variable domain, with the rest looked up from reference TRBV30 and TRBJ1-1, is SQTIHQWPATLVQPVGSPLSLECTVEGTSNPNLYWYRQAAGRGLQLLFYSVGIGQISSEVPQNLSASRPQDRQFILSSKKLLLSDSGFYLCAWSPRVEAFFGQGTRLTVV.

This chain links TRBV15 with TRBJ2-5, with D tentatively TRBD1 (5 bases). There are 16 residues in the CDR3. Per germline, CDR1 LNHNV and CDR2 YYDKDF (reference sequence). V dropped 3 bases and J dropped 5 bases, with 19 bases sitting between them. CDR3 sequence (DNA): TGTGCCACCAGCAGTGACCTCAAGGAAAAGGGGGAGACCCAGTACTTC. Translation gives CATSSDLKEKGETQYF.

The genes are TRBV6-1 and TRBJ2-5; D is unresolved. Germline-derived CDR1 and CDR2 are MNHNS and SASEGT. CDR3 length: 14 amino acids. Trimming removed 1 base from V and 1 base from J, with 7 bases in between. DNA for the CDR3: TGTGCCAGCAGTGAAGGACTTTTCCAAGAGACCCAGTACTTC. The encoded protein is CASSEGLFQETQYF.

This clone has just a few counts. The rearrangement links TRBV6-8 to TRBJ1-6; 7 bases are a match to TRBD1. CDR3 length: 14 amino acids. The V segment lost 7 bases and the J segment 8 bases; nucleotides outside the gene matches: 8. Per germline, CDR1 MNHGY and CDR2 SAAAGT. CDR3 residues: CASTWDRRDSPLHF. In DNA form, the CDR3 reads TGTGCCAGCACTTGGGACAGAAGGGATTCACCCCTCCACTTT.

The rearrangement uses TRBV6-8 and TRBJ1-1, with D tentatively TRBD1 (5 bases). The CDR3 runs to 16 residues. Per the germline V gene, CDR1 is MNHGY and CDR2 is SAAAGT. Trimming removed 5 bases at V and 1 base at J, with 17 bases between. The CDR3 DNA follows: TGTGCCAGCAGTGTGGATGCAGGGTTGACGAACACTGAAGCTTTCTTT. Its protein is CASSVDAGLTNTEAFF.

This clone was detected only a few times. The chain links TRBV18 to TRBJ2-7; 10 bases align to TRBD2. Trimming removed 6 bases from V and 0 bases from J; junction bases left unmatched: 11. Germline CDR1 is KGHSH and CDR2 is LQKENI. The CDR3 is 17 amino acids. Here the CDR3 reads CASSPRLAGNPSYEQYF. The CDR3 DNA follows: TGTGCCAGCTCGCCCCGACTAGCGGGCAATCCCTCCTACGAGCAGTACTTC.

This chain links TRBV19 with TRBJ2-6, with D unresolved. Trimming removed 1 base at V and 3 bases at J, with 4 bases between. Germline CDR1 LNHDA, CDR2 SQIVND (reference sequence). This CDR3 region has 14 residues. CDR3 protein: CASSIGGGANVLTF. The CDR3 DNA is TGTGCCAGTAGTATAGGGGGTGGGGCCAACGTCCTGACTTTC.